This T cell receptor beta chain was observed in a study of blood T cells in healthy people across ages. V was clipped by 8 bases and J by 5 bases; unmatched bases: 7. The CDR3 has 14 residues. It was with a sample-barcoded 5' primer and a J-beta primer mix that a second PCR of roughly 7 to 12 cycles was run. In TCRdb, the 5' RACE reads were re-called with MiXCR into one record per CDR3 protein. Among 500,000 to 600,000 distinct CDR3 sequences listed, approximately 30% were seen once. Study-wide results and limits: When one million T cells were used, diversity estimates were thought to be underestimates.

A word on this clonotype: Its matching antigen is unknown.

The chain is built from TRBV12-3 or TRBV12-4 and TRBJ2-2, with 8 nucleotides matching TRBD1. Sequencing was done on a sample of blood. This receptor was identified in a woman between 65 and 79 years old in good health. This chain's CDR3 is CASFGQGRTGELFF. CDR3 in DNA: TGTGCCAGCTTCGGACAGGGAAGGACCGGGGAGCTGTTTTTT.